This T cell receptor (beta chain) was captured by sequencing in a study of shared clonotypes between healthy human individuals. Across the whole study: For every donor, three CD4 naive, three CD4 memory, two CD8 naive and one CD8 memory plates were used. Study results and caveats: Blood was the only sampled material, and tissue repertoires likely differ.

Genomic DNA from each subset was divided evenly over several immunoSEQ plates. Here immunoSEQ multiplex PCR was the method, and the copy in TCRdb shows in-frame clones only, minus some. In the table there are roughly 2.5 million clones, just over 90% of which are singletons. After removal of 1 base from V and 6 bases from J, the junction contained 7 bases not matched to a gene. CDR3 length equals 17 residues. CDR1 and CDR2 from the germline V gene are SGHAT and FQNNGV. Points on this clone: Its specificity is unknown.

The donors were adults (healthy and HIV-negative) with no recent acute infections or vaccinations. Sequenced sample: naive CD4+ T cells sorted from blood. This sample's subset: CD45RA+ positively selected. V is TRBV11-2 and J is TRBJ2-1, with 12 nucleotides matching TRBD2. This receptor was obtained from a man aged 18 to 29 in good health. The CDR3 DNA sequence: TGTGCCAGCAGCTTAGCCCAGACTAGCGGGGGACTCAATGAGCAGTTCTTC. Translation: CASSLAQTSGGLNEQFF. Full variable domain (missing parts from reference TRBV11-2 and TRBJ2-1): EAGVAQSPRYKIIEKRQSVAFWCNPISGHATLYWYQQILGQGPKLLIQFQNNGVVDDSQLPKDRFSAERLKGVDSTLKIQPAKLEDSAVYLCASSLAQTSGGLNEQFFGPGTRLTVL.